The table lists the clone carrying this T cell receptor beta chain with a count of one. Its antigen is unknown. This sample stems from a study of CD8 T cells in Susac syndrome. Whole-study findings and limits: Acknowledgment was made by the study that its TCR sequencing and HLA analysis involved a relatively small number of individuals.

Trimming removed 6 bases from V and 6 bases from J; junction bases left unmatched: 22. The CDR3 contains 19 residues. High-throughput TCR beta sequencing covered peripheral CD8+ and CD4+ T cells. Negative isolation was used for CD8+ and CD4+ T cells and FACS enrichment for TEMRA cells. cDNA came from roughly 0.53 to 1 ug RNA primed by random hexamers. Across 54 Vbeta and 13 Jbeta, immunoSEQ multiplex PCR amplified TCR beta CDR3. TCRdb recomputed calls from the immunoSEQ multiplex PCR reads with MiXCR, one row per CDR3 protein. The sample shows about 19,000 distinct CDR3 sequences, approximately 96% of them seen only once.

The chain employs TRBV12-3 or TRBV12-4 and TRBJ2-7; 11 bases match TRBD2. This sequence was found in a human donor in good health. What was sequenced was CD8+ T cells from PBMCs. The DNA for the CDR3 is TGTGCCAGCAGCCGAGGACTAGCGGGCCCGGAAGGGTATCCTGGCGAGCAGTACTTC. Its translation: CASSRGLAGPEGYPGEQYF.